The source of this T cell receptor (beta chain) is a study of T-cell memory formation after mild COVID-19. This clonotype showed up many times. The CDR3 length is 17 residues. Per the germline V gene, CDR1 is LGHDT and CDR2 is YNNKEL (reference sequence). The V and J ends lost 4 bases and 3 bases, in that order; junction bases with no gene match: 12. TCRdb processed the 5' RACE reads anew with MiXCR; each CDR3 protein has one entry. The sample contains 25,000 to 35,000 distinct CDR3 sequences, more than 10% of which appear only once. The chain uses TRBV3-1 and TRBJ1-2; 9 bases are a match to TRBD1. Specimen: PBMCs or a T cell subset sorted from them (not recorded which). This TCR was recovered from an adult woman who had mild COVID-19 (a few samples of this study predate the infection). Cell type and time point are not known. DNA for the CDR3: TGTGCCAGCAGCCCGAGGACAGGGGTGGGGTTTTACTATGGCTACACCTTC. Its protein product is CASSPRTGVGFYYGYTF.